The source of this TCR beta chain is a study of Ad26.COV2.S vaccination and SARS-CoV-2 variants (dated by TCRdb to the early 2020s). Context from the whole study: Sequencing of the TCRbeta repertoire served to evaluate the specificity and breadth of SARS-CoV-2-reactive T cell receptors following Ad26.COV2.S vaccination. The TCR-sequenced set comprised approximately 32 samples: about 19 Ad26.COV2.S vaccine recipients, 5 placebo recipients and 8 SARS-CoV-2 convalescent individuals.

What the work shows at the level of the full study, not this receptor alone: According to the authors, total T cell responses may have been underestimated by the TCR breadth and depth analyses. Higher spike-specific TCR breadth was observed in Ad26.COV2.S recipients than in placebo recipients (P = 0.0014). Substantial breadth of spike-specific CD8+ and CD4+ T cell responses was reported after vaccination. Non-spike TCR breadth was comparable between vaccine and placebo recipients, consistent with the vaccine containing only spike.

As regards this clone: The specificity of this receptor is unknown. No clone much larger than this one lies a single base away; base qualities are absent. Additional DNA sequences in this sample encode the identical CDR3.

Deletion took 0 bases off V and 5 bases off J, with a span of 1 base between the germline ends. Taken from cysteine to phenylalanine, the CDR3 has 11 residues. The retained sequence is limited to the CDR3, 33 bases, with the frame set at the first base. From the germline V gene, CDR1 is MNHEY and CDR2 is SVGEGT. The sample's time point label is to be understood as: individuals recovered from natural SARS-CoV-2 infection. The immunoSEQ Assay was the method used to sequence TCRbeta CDR3 regions. After extraction, genomic DNA underwent amplification by bias-controlled multiplex PCR, followed by high-throughput sequencing. The authors' pipeline ran thus. Collapsing and filtering of sequences were performed to quantify the absolute abundance of each unique TCRbeta CDR3 region. T cell fraction was estimated by normalization of TCRbeta template counts to usable DNA, with usable DNA being measured through amplification of reference genes present in all nucleated cells. Repertoire TCRs were annotated as SARS-CoV-2-specific when V gene, CDR3 amino acid sequence and J gene were exactly matched to a known reactive TCR set. The reference SARS-CoV-2 TCR set was derived from MIRA and filtered for enrichment in COVID-19-positive ImmuneCODE repertoires, a step that removed public or cross-reactive TCRs. Using the MIRA antigens, annotated TCRs were further analysed by specific ORF or by position within an ORF. Breadth was defined as annotated unique rearrangements over total unique productive rearrangements; depth was the summed frequency of those rearrangements. Two-sided Wilcoxon rank-sum tests were applied when comparing TCR breadth between groups. Sourced from immuneACCESS, this table was stored by TCRdb with only in-frame sequences that have V and J called. A share of the clones is absent; for the studies checked, an unresolved V gene accounts for under half, and the remainder has no known explanation. That table supplies the V and J calls and clone size; D and trimming were determined from the DNA. This sample holds approximately 340,000 clones; about 91% were observed only once. The leading ten clones occupy under 4% of the sample.

The sequence joins TRBV6-2 or TRBV6-3 to TRBJ2-5, with the D gene not clear enough to name. The TCR was taken from a human donor who had recovered from COVID-19. This sample comprised peripheral blood, obtained after recovery from COVID-19. The CDR3 protein is CASSYSETQYF. The sequence in DNA is TGTGCCAGCAGTTACTCGGAGACCCAGTACTTC.